This T cell receptor (beta chain) was captured in a study of T cell responses to AZD1222 COVID-19 vaccine. Broader study findings: Spike-specific TCR repertoires showed rising breadth and depth after two AZD1222 doses. Of the AZD1222 recipients, only five to seven were seropositive at baseline. Targeting of unmutated variant regions was reportedly seen in nearly half of spike-specific TCRs.

CDR3 length: 15 residues. The germline V gene has CDR1 SGDLS and CDR2 YYNGEE. With 6 bases removed from V and 2 bases from J, the gap between germline ends came to 14 bases. Remarks on this clone: Its antigen is still unknown.

Assay: immunoSEQ multiplex PCR; the TCRdb copy retains only in-frame clones and omits some. This sample has fewer than 200,000 clones, with around 90% found just once. The chain combines TRBV9 with TRBJ2-2, with D unresolved. The sample was peripheral blood, taken on day 0 of AZD1222 vaccination. The receptor was derived from an adult in good health. The CDR3: CASKDSGENTGELFF. The CDR3 DNA follows: TGTGCCAGCAAAGACTCAGGAGAAAACACCGGGGAGCTGTTTTTT.